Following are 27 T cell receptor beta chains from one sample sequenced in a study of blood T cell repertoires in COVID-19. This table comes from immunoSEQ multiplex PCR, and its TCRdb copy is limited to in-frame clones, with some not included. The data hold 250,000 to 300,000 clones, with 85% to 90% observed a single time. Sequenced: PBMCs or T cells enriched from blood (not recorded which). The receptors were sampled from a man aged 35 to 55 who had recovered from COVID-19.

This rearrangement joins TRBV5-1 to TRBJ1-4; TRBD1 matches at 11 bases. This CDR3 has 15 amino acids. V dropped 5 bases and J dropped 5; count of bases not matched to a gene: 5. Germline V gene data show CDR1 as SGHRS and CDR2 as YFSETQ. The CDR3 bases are TGCGCCAGCAGGGACCGGGACAGGGGGAATGAAAAACTGTTTTTT. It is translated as CASRDRDRGNEKLFF.

The DNA for the CDR3 is TGTGCCAGCAGCTTAGCGGGGACAGCGAACACTGAAGCTTTCTTT. Its protein product is CASSLAGTANTEAFF. The chain links TRBV7-9 to TRBJ1-1; 7 bases map to TRBD1. V shed 0 bases, J shed 1 base, and the junction held 2 bases outside the gene matches. This CDR3 contains 15 residues. Germline CDR1 is SEHNR and CDR2 is FQNEAQ (reference sequence).

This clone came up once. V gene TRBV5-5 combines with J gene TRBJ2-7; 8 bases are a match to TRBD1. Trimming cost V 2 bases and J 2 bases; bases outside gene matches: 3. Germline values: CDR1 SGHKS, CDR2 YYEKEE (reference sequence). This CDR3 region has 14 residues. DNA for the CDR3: TGTGCCAGCAGCTTTACAGGGGGAACCTACGAGCAGTACTTC. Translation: CASSFTGGTYEQYF.

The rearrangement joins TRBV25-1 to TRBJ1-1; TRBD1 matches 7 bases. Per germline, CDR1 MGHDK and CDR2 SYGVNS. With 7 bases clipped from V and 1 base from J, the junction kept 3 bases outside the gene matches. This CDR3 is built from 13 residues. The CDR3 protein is CASTQGRNTEAFF. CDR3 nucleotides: TGTGCCAGCACACAGGGGAGGAACACTGAAGCTTTCTTT.

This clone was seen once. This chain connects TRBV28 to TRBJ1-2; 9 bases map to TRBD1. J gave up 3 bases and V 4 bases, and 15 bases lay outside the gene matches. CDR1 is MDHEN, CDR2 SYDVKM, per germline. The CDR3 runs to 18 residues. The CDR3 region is CASSSISPGTGWDYGYTF. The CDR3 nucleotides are TGTGCCAGCAGTTCCATTTCCCCCGGGACAGGGTGGGACTATGGCTACACCTTC.

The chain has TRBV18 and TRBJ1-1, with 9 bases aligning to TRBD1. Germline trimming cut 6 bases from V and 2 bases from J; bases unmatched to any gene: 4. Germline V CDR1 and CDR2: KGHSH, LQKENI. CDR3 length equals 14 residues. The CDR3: CASSKDRGNTEAFF. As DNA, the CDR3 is TGTGCCAGCTCTAAGGACAGGGGCAACACTGAAGCTTTCTTT.

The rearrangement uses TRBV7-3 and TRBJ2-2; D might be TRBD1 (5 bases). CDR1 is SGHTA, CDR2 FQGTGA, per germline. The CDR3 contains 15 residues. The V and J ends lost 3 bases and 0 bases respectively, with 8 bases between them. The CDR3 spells CASSLTVPNTGELFF. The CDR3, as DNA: TGTGCCAGCAGCTTGACAGTTCCGAACACCGGGGAGCTGTTTTTT.

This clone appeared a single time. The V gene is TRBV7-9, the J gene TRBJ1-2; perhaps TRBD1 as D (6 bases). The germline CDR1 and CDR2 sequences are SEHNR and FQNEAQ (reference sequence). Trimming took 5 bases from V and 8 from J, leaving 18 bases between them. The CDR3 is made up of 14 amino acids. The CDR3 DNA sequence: TGTGCCAGCAGCGATACGGACAGTTCGTCCGGCTACACCTTC. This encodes CASSDTDSSSGYTF.

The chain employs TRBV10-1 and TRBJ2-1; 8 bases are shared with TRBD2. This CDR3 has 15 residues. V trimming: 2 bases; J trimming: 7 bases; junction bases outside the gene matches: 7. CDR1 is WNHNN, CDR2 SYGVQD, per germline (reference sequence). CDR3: CASSEGTGGRNEQFF. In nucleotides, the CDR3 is TGCGCCAGCAGTGAGGGGACGGGGGGGCGTAATGAGCAGTTCTTC.

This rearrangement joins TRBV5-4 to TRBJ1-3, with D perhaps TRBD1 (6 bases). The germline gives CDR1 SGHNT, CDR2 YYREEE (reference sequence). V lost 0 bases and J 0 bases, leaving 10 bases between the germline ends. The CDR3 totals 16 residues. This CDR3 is CASSLDRDSSGNTIYF. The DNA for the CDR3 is TGTGCCAGCAGCTTGGACAGGGATAGCTCTGGAAACACCATATATTTT.

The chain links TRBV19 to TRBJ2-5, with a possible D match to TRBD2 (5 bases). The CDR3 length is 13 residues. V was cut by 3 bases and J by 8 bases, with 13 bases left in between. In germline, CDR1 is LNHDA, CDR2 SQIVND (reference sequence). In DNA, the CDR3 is TGTGCCAGTAGTATTAGTGCCAGCGGAACCCAGTACTTC. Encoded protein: CASSISASGTQYF.

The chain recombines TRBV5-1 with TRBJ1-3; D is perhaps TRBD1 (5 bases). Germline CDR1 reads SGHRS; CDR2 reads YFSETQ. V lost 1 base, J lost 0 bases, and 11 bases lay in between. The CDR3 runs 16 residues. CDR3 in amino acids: CASSLSGPNSGNTIYF. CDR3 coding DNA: TGCGCCAGCAGCTTGTCAGGGCCGAACTCTGGAAACACCATATATTTT.

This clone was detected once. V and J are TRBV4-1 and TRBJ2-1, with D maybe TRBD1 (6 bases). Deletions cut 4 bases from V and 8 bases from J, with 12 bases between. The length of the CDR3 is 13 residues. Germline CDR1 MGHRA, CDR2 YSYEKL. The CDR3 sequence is CASSPLGAHEQFF. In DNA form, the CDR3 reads TGCGCCAGCAGCCCCTTGGGGGCCCATGAGCAGTTCTTC.

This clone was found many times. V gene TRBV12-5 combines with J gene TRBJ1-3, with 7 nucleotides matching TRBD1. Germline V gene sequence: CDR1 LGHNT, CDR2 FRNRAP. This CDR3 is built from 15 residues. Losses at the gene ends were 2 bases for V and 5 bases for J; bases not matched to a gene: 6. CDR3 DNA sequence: TGTGCTAGTGGTTTGCCCCCGACAGGGCGAAACACCATATATTTT. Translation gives CASGLPPTGRNTIYF.

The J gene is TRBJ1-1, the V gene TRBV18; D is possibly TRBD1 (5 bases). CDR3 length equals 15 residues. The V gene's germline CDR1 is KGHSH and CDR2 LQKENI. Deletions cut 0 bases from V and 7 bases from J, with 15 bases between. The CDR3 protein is CASSPPNRMEYEAFF. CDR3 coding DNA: TGTGCCAGCTCACCACCGAACAGGATGGAATATGAAGCTTTCTTT.

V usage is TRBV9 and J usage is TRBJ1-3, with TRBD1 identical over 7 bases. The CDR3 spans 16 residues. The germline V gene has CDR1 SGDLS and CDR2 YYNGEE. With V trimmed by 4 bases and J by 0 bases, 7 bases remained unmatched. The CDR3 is CASSPRQGSSGNTIYF. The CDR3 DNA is TGTGCCAGCAGCCCCCGACAGGGTAGCTCTGGAAACACCATATATTTT.

The CDR3 loop reads CASSVEAGRNTGELFF. CDR3 bases: TGTGCCAGCAGCGTAGAGGCGGGCCGGAACACCGGGGAGCTGTTTTTT. The chain recombines TRBV9 with TRBJ2-2, with D possibly being TRBD2 (5 bases). The CDR3 consists of 16 residues. Germline CDR1 reads SGDLS; CDR2 reads YYNGEE. Trimming pared 0 bases from V and 1 base from J, leaving 10 bases between.

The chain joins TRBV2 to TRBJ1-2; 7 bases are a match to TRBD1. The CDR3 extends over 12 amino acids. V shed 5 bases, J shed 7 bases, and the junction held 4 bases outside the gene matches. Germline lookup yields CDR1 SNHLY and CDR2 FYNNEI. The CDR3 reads CASSRDSFGYTF. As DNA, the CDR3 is TGTGCCAGCAGTAGGGACAGCTTTGGCTACACCTTC.

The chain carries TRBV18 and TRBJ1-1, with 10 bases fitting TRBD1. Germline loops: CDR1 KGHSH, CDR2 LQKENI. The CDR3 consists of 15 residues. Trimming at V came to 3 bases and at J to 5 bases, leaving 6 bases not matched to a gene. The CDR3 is CASSPSTGGETEAFF. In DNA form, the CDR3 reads TGTGCCAGCTCACCGTCGACAGGGGGCGAAACTGAAGCTTTCTTT.

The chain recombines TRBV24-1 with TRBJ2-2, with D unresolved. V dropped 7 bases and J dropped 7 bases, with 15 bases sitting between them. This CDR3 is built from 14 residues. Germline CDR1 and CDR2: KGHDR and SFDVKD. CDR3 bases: TGTGCCACCAGCAGAGCGAGATTGAGCGGGGAGCTGTTTTTT. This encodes CATSRARLSGELFF.

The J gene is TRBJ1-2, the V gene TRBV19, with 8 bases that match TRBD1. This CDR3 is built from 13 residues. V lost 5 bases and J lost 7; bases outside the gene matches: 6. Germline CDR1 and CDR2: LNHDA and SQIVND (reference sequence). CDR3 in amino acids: CASSGQGAGGYTF. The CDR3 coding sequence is TGTGCCAGTAGTGGTCAGGGGGCAGGTGGCTACACCTTC.

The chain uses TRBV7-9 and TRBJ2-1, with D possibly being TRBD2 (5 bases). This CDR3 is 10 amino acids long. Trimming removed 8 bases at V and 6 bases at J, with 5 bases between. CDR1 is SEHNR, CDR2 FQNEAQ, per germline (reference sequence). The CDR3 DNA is TGTGCCAGCGGACTCAATGAGCAGTTCTTC. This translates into CASGLNEQFF.

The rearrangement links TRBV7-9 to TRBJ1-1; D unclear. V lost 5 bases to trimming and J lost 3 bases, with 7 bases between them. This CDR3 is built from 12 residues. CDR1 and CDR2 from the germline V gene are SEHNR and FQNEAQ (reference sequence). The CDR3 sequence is CASSQSDTEAFF. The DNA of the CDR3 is TGTGCCAGCAGCCAATCGGACACTGAAGCTTTCTTT.

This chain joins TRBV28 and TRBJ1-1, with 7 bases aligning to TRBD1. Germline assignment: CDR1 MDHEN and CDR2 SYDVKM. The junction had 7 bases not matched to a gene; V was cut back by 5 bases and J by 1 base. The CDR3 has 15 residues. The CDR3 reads CASSETGLGNTEAFF. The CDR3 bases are TGTGCCAGCAGTGAGACAGGGCTTGGGAACACTGAAGCTTTCTTT.

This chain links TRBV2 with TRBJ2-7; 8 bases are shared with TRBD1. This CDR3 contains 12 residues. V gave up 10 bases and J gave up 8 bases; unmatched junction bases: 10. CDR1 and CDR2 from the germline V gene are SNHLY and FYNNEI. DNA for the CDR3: TGTGCCACGGGACAGGCCCCCGGGAAGCAGTACTTC. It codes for CATGQAPGKQYF.

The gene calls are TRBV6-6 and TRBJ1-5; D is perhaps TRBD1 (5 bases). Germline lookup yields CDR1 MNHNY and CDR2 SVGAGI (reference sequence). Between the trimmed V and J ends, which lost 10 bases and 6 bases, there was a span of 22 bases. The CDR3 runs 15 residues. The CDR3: CATTNGGSVVQPQHF. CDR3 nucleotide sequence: TGTGCCACCACGAACGGGGGGTCAGTCGTTCAGCCCCAGCATTTT.

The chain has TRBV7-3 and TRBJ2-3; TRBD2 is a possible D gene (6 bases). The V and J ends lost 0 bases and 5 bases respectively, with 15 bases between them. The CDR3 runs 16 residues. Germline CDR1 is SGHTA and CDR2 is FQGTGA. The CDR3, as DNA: TGTGCCAGCAGCTTAACTGGCGGGGTGGGGGAAGATACGCAGTATTTT. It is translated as CASSLTGGVGEDTQYF.